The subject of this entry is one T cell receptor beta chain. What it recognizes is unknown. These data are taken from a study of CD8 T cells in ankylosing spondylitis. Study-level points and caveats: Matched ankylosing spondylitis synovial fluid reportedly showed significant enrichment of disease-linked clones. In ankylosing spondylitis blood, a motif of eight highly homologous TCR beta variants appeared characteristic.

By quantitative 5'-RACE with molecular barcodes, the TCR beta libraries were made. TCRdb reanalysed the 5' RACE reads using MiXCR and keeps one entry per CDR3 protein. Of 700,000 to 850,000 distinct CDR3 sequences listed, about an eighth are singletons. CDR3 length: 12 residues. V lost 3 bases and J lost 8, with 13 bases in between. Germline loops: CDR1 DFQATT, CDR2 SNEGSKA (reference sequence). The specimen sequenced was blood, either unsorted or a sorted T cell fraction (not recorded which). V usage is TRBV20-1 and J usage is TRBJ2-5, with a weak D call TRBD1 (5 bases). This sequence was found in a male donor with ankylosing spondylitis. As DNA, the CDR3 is TGCAGTGCTAGTAGACCAAGGGGAACCCAGTACTTC. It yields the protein CSASRPRGTQYF.